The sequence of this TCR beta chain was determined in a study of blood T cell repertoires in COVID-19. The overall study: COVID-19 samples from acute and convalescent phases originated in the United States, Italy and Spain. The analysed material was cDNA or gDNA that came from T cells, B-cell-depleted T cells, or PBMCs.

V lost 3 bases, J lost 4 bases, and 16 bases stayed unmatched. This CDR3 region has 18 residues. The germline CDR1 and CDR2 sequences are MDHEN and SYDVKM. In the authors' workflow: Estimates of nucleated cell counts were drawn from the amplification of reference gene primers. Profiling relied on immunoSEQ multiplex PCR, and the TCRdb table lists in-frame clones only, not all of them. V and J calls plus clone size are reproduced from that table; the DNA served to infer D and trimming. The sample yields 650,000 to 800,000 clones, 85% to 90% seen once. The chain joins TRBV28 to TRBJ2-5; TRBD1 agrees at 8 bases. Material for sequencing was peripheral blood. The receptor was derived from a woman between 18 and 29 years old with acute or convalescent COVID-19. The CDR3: CASSFNSGSTGVGETQYF. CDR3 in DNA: TGTGCCAGCAGTTTTAATTCGGGGTCGACAGGGGTAGGAGAGACCCAGTACTTC.